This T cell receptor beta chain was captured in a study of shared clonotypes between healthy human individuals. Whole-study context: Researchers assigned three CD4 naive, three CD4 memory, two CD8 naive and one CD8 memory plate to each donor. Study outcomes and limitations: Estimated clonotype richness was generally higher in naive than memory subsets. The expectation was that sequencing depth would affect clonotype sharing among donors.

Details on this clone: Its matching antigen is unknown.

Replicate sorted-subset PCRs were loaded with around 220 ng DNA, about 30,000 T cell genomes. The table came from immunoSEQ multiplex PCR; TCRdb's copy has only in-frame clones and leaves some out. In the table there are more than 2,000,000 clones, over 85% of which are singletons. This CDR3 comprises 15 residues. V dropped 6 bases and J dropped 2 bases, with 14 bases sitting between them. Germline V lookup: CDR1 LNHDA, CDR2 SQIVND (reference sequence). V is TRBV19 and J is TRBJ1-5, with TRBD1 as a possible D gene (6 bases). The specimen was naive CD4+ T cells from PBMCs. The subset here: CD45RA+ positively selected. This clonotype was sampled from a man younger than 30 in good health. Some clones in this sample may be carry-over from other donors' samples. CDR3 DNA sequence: TGTGCCAGTAGCCCCAGGACAGCTGGCAATCAGCCCCAGCATTTT. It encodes CASSPRTAGNQPQHF.